These 25 T cell receptor beta chains were all obtained from the same sample, sequenced in a study of CXCR3-negative and CXCR3-positive naive CD8 T cells. cDNA libraries for TRB were generated by 5' RACE incorporating UMI labels. With the 5' RACE reads reprocessed, TCRdb shows one record per CDR3 protein and no DNA. In all, the sample yields approximately 62,000 distinct CDR3 sequences. The specimen sequenced was naive CXCR3- CD8+ T cells from blood. Subset specified: CD45RO-CCR7+CD27+CD95- naive CD8+ T cells lacking CXCR3 (TNR3-). The source is a human donor in good health. Some clones in this sample may be carry-over from other donors' samples.

The chain has TRBV5-1 and TRBJ2-2. The CDR3 contains 18 residues. Looked up from germline, CDR1 is SGHRS and CDR2 is YFSETQ. The CDR3 loop reads CASSPQVLPFLVTGELFF. Using reference TRBV5-1 and TRBJ2-2 for the parts outside the CDR3, the full variable domain is KAGVTQTPRYLIKTRGQQVTLSCSPISGHRSVSWYQQTPGQGLQFLFEYFSETQRNKGNFPGRFSGRQFSNSRSEMNVSTLELGDSALYLCASSPQVLPFLVTGELFFGEGSRLTVL.

The chain combines TRBV7-8 with TRBJ1-2. The CDR3 is made up of 14 amino acids. The germline gives CDR1 SGHVS, CDR2 FQNEAQ. The CDR3 here is CASSWIQLSDGYTF.

The genes are TRBV4-1 and TRBJ1-2; TCRdb's D call of TRBD1 is untestable without DNA. Germline V gene lookup returns CDR1 MGHRA and CDR2 YSYEKL. CDR3 length equals 15 residues. The CDR3 spells CASSQGVRGLDGYTF.

The V call is TRBV29-1, the J call TRBJ2-5; TCRdb reports TRBD2, a call that lacks DNA to check it against. CDR3 size: 17 residues. The V gene's germline CDR1 is SQVTM and CDR2 ANQGSEA. CDR3 amino acids: CSVDVSLGLAVQETQYF.

The chain recombines TRBV11-2 with TRBJ2-7; TCRdb reports TRBD1, a call that lacks DNA to check it against. This CDR3 spans 14 amino acids. The V gene's germline CDR1 is SGHAT and CDR2 FQNNGV. The CDR3 is CASSLGQGSHEQYF. The whole variable domain, filled in from reference TRBV11-2 and TRBJ2-7, reads EAGVAQSPRYKIIEKRQSVAFWCNPISGHATLYWYQQILGQGPKLLIQFQNNGVVDDSQLPKDRFSAERLKGVDSTLKIQPAKLEDSAVYLCASSLGQGSHEQYFGPGTRLTVT.

This chain joins TRBV7-9 and TRBJ1-1; without DNA, the TCRdb call of TRBD1 cannot be checked. Germline values: CDR1 SEHNR, CDR2 FQNEAQ (reference sequence). The CDR3 totals 13 residues. This CDR3 is CASSFPGGTEAFF. Variable domain in full (rest from reference TRBV7-9 and TRBJ1-1): DTGVSQNPRHKITKRGQNVTFRCDPISEHNRLYWYRQTLGQGPEFLTYFQNEAQLEKSRLLSDRFSAERPKGSFSTLEIQRTEQGDSAMYLCASSFPGGTEAFFGQGTRLTVV.

The chain carries TRBV13 and TRBJ2-3. This CDR3 has 11 residues. Per the germline V gene, CDR1 is PRHDT and CDR2 is FYEKMQ (reference sequence). CDR3 loop: CASSSGDTQYF.

The J gene is TRBJ1-1, the V gene TRBV3-1. CDR3 size: 17 residues. CDR1 is LGHDT, CDR2 YNNKEL, per germline (reference sequence). Here the CDR3 reads CASSQESGQLKNTEAFF.

The CDR3 loop is CASSLTAQETQYF. V is TRBV28 and J is TRBJ2-5. Germline V gene data show CDR1 as MDHEN and CDR2 as SYDVKM. CDR3 length equals 13 residues.

The rearrangement uses TRBV28 and TRBJ1-4; TCRdb's D call, TRBD1, is unchecked because there is no DNA. This CDR3 contains 16 residues. CDR1 MDHEN and CDR2 SYDVKM come from the germline V gene. The CDR3 sequence: CASSPNRDRGPEKLFF.

V usage is TRBV4-3 and J usage is TRBJ1-2; no DNA is available, so the TRBD1 call from TCRdb remains unchecked. Per the germline V gene, CDR1 is LGHNA and CDR2 is YSLEER. The CDR3 loop spans 14 amino acids. The CDR3 here is CASSQDKGVYGYTF.

The V and J genes are TRBV6-2 or TRBV6-3 and TRBJ2-7; TCRdb's D call of TRBD2 is untestable without DNA. The CDR3 has 15 amino acids. Germline CDR1 MNHEY, CDR2 SVGEGT. CDR3: CASSWTASGTYEQYF.

V gene TRBV4-1 combines with J gene TRBJ2-1; the D gene TCRdb calls, TRBD1, cannot be checked with no DNA. CDR1 and CDR2 (germline): MGHRA, YSYEKL. The CDR3 is 14 residues long. The CDR3 reads CASSQDQPGPTRLF.

This chain uses TRBV4-2 with TRBJ2-7; TCRdb gives TRBD2 as the D gene, but with no DNA this cannot be confirmed. Germline V gives CDR1 LGHNA, CDR2 YNFKEQ. The CDR3 is made up of 16 amino acids. The CDR3 sequence: CASSQGLAGGPDEQYF.

The rearrangement joins TRBV29-1 to TRBJ2-7. This CDR3 region has 12 residues. Germline assignment: CDR1 SQVTM and CDR2 ANQGSEA. The CDR3 protein is CSVEAASYEQYF.

V is TRBV5-1 and J is TRBJ1-1. CDR1 SGHRS and CDR2 YFSETQ come from the germline V gene. This CDR3 is 14 amino acids long. CDR3 amino acids: CASSLAGWDTEAFF.

The chain joins TRBV28 to TRBJ1-3. Germline V CDR1 and CDR2: MDHEN, SYDVKM. CDR3 length: 14 amino acids. This CDR3 reads CASSLPGSGNTIYF.

J is TRBJ1-4 and V is TRBV7-8. CDR1 is SGHVS, CDR2 FQNEAQ, per germline. The CDR3 consists of 15 residues. The chain's CDR3 is CASSLNEQSNEKLFF.

This chain joins TRBV10-3 and TRBJ1-1; TCRdb names TRBD1, which stays unverified in the absence of DNA. The CDR3 loop spans 14 amino acids. Germline assignment: CDR1 ENHRY and CDR2 SYGVKD. This chain's CDR3 is CAINGQGLNTEAFF.

The genes are TRBV3-1 and TRBJ2-7. The CDR3 is made up of 14 amino acids. Germline CDR1 is LGHDT and CDR2 is YNNKEL (reference sequence). CDR3 sequence: CASPRRDSSYEQYF.

The chain recombines TRBV12-3 or TRBV12-4 with TRBJ2-7. This CDR3 contains 11 residues. CDR3 protein: CASSVGHEQYF.

The genes are TRBV20-1 and TRBJ2-7. Germline values: CDR1 DFQATT, CDR2 SNEGSKA (reference sequence). The CDR3 length is 15 residues. The CDR3 sequence: CSARDQREFLYEQYF.

CDR3 sequence reads: CSARGLSNSHSYNEQFF. V usage is TRBV20-1 and J usage is TRBJ2-1; as DNA is missing, the TRBD2 call by TCRdb cannot be tested. CDR1 is DFQATT, CDR2 SNEGSKA, per germline (reference sequence). The CDR3 contains 17 residues.

The genes are TRBV4-3 and TRBJ2-7; TCRdb names TRBD2, which stays unverified in the absence of DNA. The CDR3 consists of 19 residues. CDR1 is LGHNA and CDR2 is YSLEER in the germline V gene. This CDR3 reads CASSQVALRGGLAGTEQYF.

The chain carries TRBV5-1 and TRBJ1-2. The CDR3 covers 13 residues. Germline CDR1 SGHRS, CDR2 YFSETQ. CDR3 region: CASSLGQDYGYTF.